This TCR beta chain was profiled in a study of radiotherapy plus CTLA-4 blockade in lung cancer. Looking at the study overall: Of all patients, around 20% responded objectively and 31% showed disease control. Study conclusions and caveats: Early blood T cell clone dynamics reportedly forecast response best, with interferon-beta.

CDR1 is SGHTS and CDR2 is YDEGEE in the germline V gene. CDR3 length: 15 amino acids. V dropped 4 bases and J dropped 2; count of bases not matched to a gene: 9. Worth noting for this clone: Antigen: not known.

Sequencing was performed with immunoSEQ multiplex PCR; in TCRdb, only in-frame clones are kept and a portion is missing. The sample has about 98,000 clones, about 86% seen once; the top ten hold 4% to 6%. The chain carries TRBV5-8 and TRBJ2-7; TRBD1 aligns across 7 bases. The source of this sequence is a human donor with non-small cell lung cancer that progressed on radiotherapy plus ipilimumab. The sequencing here drew on peripheral blood, taken from a patient treated with radiotherapy plus ipilimumab. The CDR3 spells CASSRPLTGPYEQYF. As DNA, the CDR3 is TGTGCCAGCAGCCGACCTTTGACAGGGCCCTACGAGCAGTACTTC.